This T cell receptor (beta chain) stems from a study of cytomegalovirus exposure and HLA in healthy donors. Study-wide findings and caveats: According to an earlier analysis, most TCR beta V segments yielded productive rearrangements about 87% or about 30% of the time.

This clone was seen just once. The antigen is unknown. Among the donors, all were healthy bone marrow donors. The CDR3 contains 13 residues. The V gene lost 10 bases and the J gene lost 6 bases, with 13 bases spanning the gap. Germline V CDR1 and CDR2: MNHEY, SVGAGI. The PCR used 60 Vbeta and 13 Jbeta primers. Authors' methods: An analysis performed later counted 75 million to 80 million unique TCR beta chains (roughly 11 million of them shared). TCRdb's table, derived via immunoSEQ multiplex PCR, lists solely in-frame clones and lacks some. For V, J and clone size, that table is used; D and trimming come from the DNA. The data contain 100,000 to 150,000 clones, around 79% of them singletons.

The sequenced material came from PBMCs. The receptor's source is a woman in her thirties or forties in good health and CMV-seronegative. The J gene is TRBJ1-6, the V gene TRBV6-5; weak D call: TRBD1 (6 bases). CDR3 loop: CATRQEINSPLHF. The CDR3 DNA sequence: TGTGCCACCCGACAGGAGATTAATTCACCCCTCCACTTT.